The rows below give T cell receptor beta chains drawn from one sample of a study of T cell responses to AZD1222 COVID-19 vaccine. The data were produced by immunoSEQ multiplex PCR, yet TCRdb's version contains in-frame clones alone and is incomplete. The sample contains about 150,000 clones, about 88% of which appear only once. This specimen was peripheral blood, taken after recovery from COVID-19. These receptor sequences come from an adult who had recovered from COVID-19. Each CDR3 is given with its conserved first and last residue. A D gene is named only where the DNA matches it firmly. Clone size, where shown, is once, few, many, or a class for clones that have expanded.

V gene,J gene,D gene,clone size,CDR3 DNA,CDR3 protein
TRBV18,TRBJ1-1,TRBD1,NA,TGTGCCAGCTCACGGGACAGAAACACTGAAGCTTTCTTT,CASSRDRNTEAFF
TRBV28,TRBJ1-2,NA,NA,TGTGCCAGCAGATCACCTAGCTTGCGATACTATGGCTACACCTTC,CASRSPSLRYYGYTF
TRBV3-1/TRBV3-2,TRBJ1-1,NA,NA,TGTGCCAGCAGCCCCATCCCCGGGGCAGGAGGGACTGAAGCTTTCTTT,CASSPIPGAGGTEAFF
TRBV2,TRBJ2-7,NA,few,TGTGCCAGCAGTTCGGACTACCCGATCGCCGAGCAGTACTTC,CASSSDYPIAEQYF
TRBV4-3,TRBJ2-1,TRBD2,NA,TGCGCCAGCAGCCAAGGGTCTTATCGGGGGGAAGAAGATGAGCAGTTCTTC,CASSQGSYRGEEDEQFF
TRBV9,TRBJ2-3,NA,NA,TGTGCCAGCAGCCCGAGAGAGGCAGATACGCAGTATTTT,CASSPREADTQYF
TRBV19,TRBJ1-1,NA,NA,TGTGCCAGTAGGACCAACCTCAACGGAGTCTCGAACACTGAAGCTTTCTTT,CASRTNLNGVSNTEAFF
TRBV24-1,TRBJ2-1,TRBD1,NA,TGTGCCACCAGTGAAGACCCAGGGACAGGGTACGAGCAGTTCTTC,CATSEDPGTGYEQFF
TRBV7-2,TRBJ1-2,NA,NA,TGTGCCAGCAGCTTAGGGGTTGGCTATGGCTACACCTTC,CASSLGVGYGYTF
TRBV10-3,TRBJ1-2,NA,NA,TGTGCCATCAGTGAGTCGATGGGGGACCGCTATGGCTACACCTTC,CAISESMGDRYGYTF
TRBV10-3,TRBJ1-1,TRBD1,NA,TGTGCCATCTATCCGGGACAGGGGGCCGGGACTGAAGCTTTCTTT,CAIYPGQGAGTEAFF
TRBV5-1,TRBJ1-1,NA,NA,TGCGCCAGCAGCTTAGGCCCCCAGGGAGGGAACACTGAAGCTTTCTTT,CASSLGPQGGNTEAFF
TRBV7-8,TRBJ1-1,NA,NA,TGTGCCAGCGGCCCCGGGGTCCGAACAACTGAAGCTTTCTTT,CASGPGVRTTEAFF
TRBV18,TRBJ1-1,TRBD1,NA,TGTGCCAGCTCACCGGTTACAGGGGACACTGAAGCTTTCTTT,CASSPVTGDTEAFF
TRBV10-3,TRBJ2-1,NA,NA,TGTGCCATCAGTGCCGGGGCTTCGGATGAGCAGTTCTTC,CAISAGASDEQFF
TRBV5-5,TRBJ2-7,NA,NA,TGTGCCAGCAGCTTGGTCCCGGTTCCCTACGAGCAGTACTTC,CASSLVPVPYEQYF
TRBV3-1/TRBV3-2,TRBJ2-3,TRBD1,NA,TGTGCCAGCAGAAACAGGGGGCAAGATACGCAGTATTTT,CASRNRGQDTQYF
TRBV5-1,TRBJ2-2,TRBD1,NA,TGCGCCAGCAGCACACAGGGGGCGAGCGCCGGGGAGCTGTTTTTT,CASSTQGASAGELFF
TRBV5-1,TRBJ2-2,NA,NA,TGCGCCAGCAGCTTAGGGCGGACCGGGGAGCTGTTTTTT,CASSLGRTGELFF
TRBV19,TRBJ1-4,NA,NA,TGTGCCAGTACTGAGGGAGGGGATGAAAAACTGTTTTTT,CASTEGGDEKLFF
TRBV5-1,TRBJ1-1,NA,NA,TGCGCCAGCAGCTTGAGAATGGGGGACACTGAAGCTTTCTTT,CASSLRMGDTEAFF
TRBV28,TRBJ1-2,NA,NA,TGTGCCAGCAGCCTCCCGGGGGACTATGGCTACACCTTC,CASSLPGDYGYTF
TRBV19,TRBJ2-3,TRBD2,NA,TGTGCCAGTAGTATCATAGCGGGGGCCACAGATACGCAGTATTTT,CASSIIAGATDTQYF
TRBV5-1,TRBJ1-1,NA,NA,TGCGCCAGCAGCGGCGGGACACCTACGAACACTGAAGCTTTCTTT,CASSGGTPTNTEAFF
TRBV5-4,TRBJ2-7,NA,NA,TGTGCCAGCAGCTTGAAAAGGGATCCCTACGAGCAGTACTTC,CASSLKRDPYEQYF
TRBV7-3,TRBJ2-7,NA,NA,TGTGCCAGCAGCTTATACCGGGAGACCGAGCAGTACTTC,CASSLYRETEQYF
TRBV14,TRBJ1-1,NA,NA,TGTGCCAGCAGCCAAAGGACAGTTGGGGGCACTGAAGCTTTCTTT,CASSQRTVGGTEAFF
TRBV5-6,TRBJ1-5,NA,NA,TGTGCCAGCAGCGGGGGCCTCGTGGGCCCCAATCAGCCCCAGCATTTT,CASSGGLVGPNQPQHF
TRBV6-5,TRBJ1-1,NA,NA,TGTGCCAGCAGTTACCCTGGAAACACTGAAGCTTTCTTT,CASSYPGNTEAFF
TRBV28,TRBJ1-2,TRBD1,NA,TGTGCCAGCAGCCAAGGGAGGGGACAGGCTTATGGCTACACCTTC,CASSQGRGQAYGYTF
TRBV5-1,TRBJ2-2,NA,NA,TGCGCCAGCACCCCCGAAGGACTACCTTCCGGGGAGCTGTTTTTT,CASTPEGLPSGELFF
TRBV4-2,TRBJ2-3,TRBD2,few,TGTGCCAGCAGCCGACAGCCGGGACTAGCGGGTACAGATACGCAGTATTTT,CASSRQPGLAGTDTQYF
TRBV19,TRBJ2-2,NA,once,TGTGCCAGTAGTATCCCCCTCCTTCCGAACACCGGGGAGCTGTTTTTT,CASSIPLLPNTGELFF
TRBV5-6,TRBJ1-2,NA,NA,TGTGCCAGCAGCTTGGACAGGAACTATGGCTACACCTTC,CASSLDRNYGYTF
TRBV19,TRBJ1-5,NA,NA,TGTGCCAGTAGTAAAGCAGGGACCACCAATCAGCCCCAGCATTTT,CASSKAGTTNQPQHF
TRBV3-1/TRBV3-2,TRBJ1-3,NA,few,TGTGCCAGCAGCCAAGCGGAGGGAAACACCATATATTTT,CASSQAEGNTIYF
TRBV29-1,TRBJ1-1,NA,NA,TGCAGCGTTGAAGATCAAAGGTCGAGCACTGAAGCTTTCTTT,CSVEDQRSSTEAFF
TRBV7-9,TRBJ1-2,TRBD1,NA,TGTGCCAGCAGCGACACAGGGGAGGACTGGGGCTACACCTTC,CASSDTGEDWGYTF
TRBV19,TRBJ1-4,NA,NA,TGTGCCAGTAAAGGCAGGGAGACGGCTAATGAAAAACTGTTTTTT,CASKGRETANEKLFF
TRBV27,TRBJ2-1,NA,NA,TGTGCCAGCAGTTATAGCGGAAGAGCGACGGGCAATGAGCAGTTCTTC,CASSYSGRATGNEQFF
TRBV19,TRBJ2-5,TRBD1,NA,TGTGCCAGTAGTATCAAGACAGGGAGTGAGACCCAGTACTTC,CASSIKTGSETQYF
TRBV15,TRBJ2-3,TRBD1,NA,TGTGCCACCAGCAGAGAGGGGACAGGGGTGAGCACAGATACGCAGTATTTT,CATSREGTGVSTDTQYF
TRBV7-3,TRBJ1-6,NA,few,TGTGCCAGCAGCCCGGGCCAGGGCGGATCACCCCTCCACTTT,CASSPGQGGSPLHF
TRBV19,TRBJ2-7,TRBD1,NA,TGTGCCAGTAGTCCCACCGGGACAGCAGGGGGGCAGTACTTC,CASSPTGTAGGQYF
TRBV5-5,TRBJ1-6,TRBD1,once,TGTGCCAGCAGCCCGGAGGACAGGGGGCTTGGTAATTCACCCCTCCACTTT,CASSPEDRGLGNSPLHF
TRBV27,TRBJ1-6,NA,few,TGTGCCAGCCGTACAGGGTTGATTTCACCCCTCCACTTT,CASRTGLISPLHF
TRBV27,TRBJ1-4,NA,NA,TGTGCCAGCAGTTTAAGTCCCTTTAGTGAAAAACTGTTTTTT,CASSLSPFSEKLFF
TRBV7-2,TRBJ1-6,TRBD1,once,TGTGCCAGCAGCTTAGCCCAGGGGGGAAATTCACCCCTCCACTTT,CASSLAQGGNSPLHF
TRBV7-9,TRBJ2-7,NA,NA,TGTGCCAGCAGCTGGGGGACAAAGAACTACGAGCAGTACTTC,CASSWGTKNYEQYF
TRBV5-4,TRBJ1-6,NA,NA,TGTGCCAGCAGCCCCATAAACCGGGGGAGTGGCAGTTCACCCCTCCACTTT,CASSPINRGSGSSPLHF
TRBV11-2,TRBJ1-2,TRBD1,NA,TGTGCCAGCAGCTTAGCGGTAGACAGGGGTGGCTACACCTTC,CASSLAVDRGGYTF
TRBV5-1,TRBJ2-7,NA,few,TGCGCCAGCAGCTTGTCCAGGGATAACATCTACGAGCAGTACTTC,CASSLSRDNIYEQYF
TRBV19,TRBJ2-6,NA,NA,TGTGCCAGTAGTATAAAGGGAAGCTCTGGGGCCAACGTCCTGACTTTC,CASSIKGSSGANVLTF
TRBV5-1,TRBJ2-5,NA,NA,TGCGCCAGCAGCTTGGCCGTTGGGGCTCGGGAGACCCAGTACTTC,CASSLAVGARETQYF
TRBV19,TRBJ2-2,NA,NA,TGTGCCAGTAGCCTATTCGGGACGAACAGGGAGCTGTTTTTT,CASSLFGTNRELFF
TRBV7-2,TRBJ2-7,NA,NA,TGTGCCAGCAGCTTATCTGGGGACACGGTTTTCGAGCAGTACTTC,CASSLSGDTVFEQYF
TRBV4-2,TRBJ1-5,NA,NA,TGTGCCAGCAGCCCGGCTGTAGGGAGGGGCAATCAGCCCCAGCATTTT,CASSPAVGRGNQPQHF
TRBV7-2,TRBJ2-5,NA,NA,TGTGCCAGCAGCTTTAACCCTAGCTCCCAAGAGACCCAGTACTTC,CASSFNPSSQETQYF
TRBV7-9,TRBJ1-2,TRBD1,once,TGTGCCAGCAGCGCCCGAAGGGGGCGCGACTTCTATGGCTACACCTTC,CASSARRGRDFYGYTF